What follows describes a single T cell receptor (beta chain). Its antigen is unknown. These data belong to a study of T cell responses to AZD1222 COVID-19 vaccine. The protocol was immunoSEQ multiplex PCR, while the TCRdb copy is restricted to in-frame clones and leaves out a portion. The sample gives approximately 82,000 clones, more than 85% of which show up once; 3.1% is in the top ten. CDR1 LGHDT and CDR2 YNNKEL come from the germline V gene (reference sequence). The CDR3 spans 12 residues. V lost 4 bases, J lost 4 bases, and 7 bases lay in between. Study-wide results and caveats: Unmutated variant regions reportedly attract nearly half of all spike-specific TCRs. Regions 160-218 and 743-854 held dominance among vaccine-associated CD4 TCRs, which spanned spike.

The sequence came from an adult who received the AZD1222 COVID-19 vaccine. V gene TRBV3-1 (or the pseudogene TRBV3-2) combines with J gene TRBJ1-2; no firm D call. The sequences come from peripheral blood, collected 28 days after the second AZD1222 dose. The CDR3, as DNA: TGTGCCAGCAGCCGAGGGATCTATGGCTACACCTTC. It encodes CASSRGIYGYTF.